This T cell receptor beta chain appears in the sequencing data of a study of T cells after yellow fever vaccination. As for the study in general: Researchers used SMART-Seq v4 Ultra Low Input to prepare fractions that had low cell numbers.

This clonotype was counted between two and nine times. As TCR cDNA was made by 5'RACE template switching, a universal primer site and UMIs were added. TCRdb redid the calling of the 5' RACE reads with MiXCR, one entry per CDR3 protein. The sample shows hundreds of thousands of distinct CDR3 sequences, approximately 13% of them seen only once. Trimming at V came to 3 bases and at J to 7 bases, leaving 10 bases not matched to a gene. CDR3 length equals 14 residues. CDR1 is SGHRS, CDR2 YFSETQ, per germline. This receptor was identified in a man aged 25 to 40 who received the YFV17D yellow fever vaccine. The chain couples TRBV5-1 to TRBJ2-7, with 7 nucleotides matching TRBD2. This material consisted of PBMCs, taken on the day of the yellow fever booster vaccination. CDR3 sequence reads: CASSSSGQLREQYF. The CDR3 DNA follows: TGCGCCAGCAGCTCTAGCGGACAATTGCGGGAGCAGTACTTC. Combining the CDR3 with reference TRBV5-1 and TRBJ2-7 gives the whole variable domain KAGVTQTPRYLIKTRGQQVTLSCSPISGHRSVSWYQQTPGQGLQFLFEYFSETQRNKGNFPGRFSGRQFSNSRSEMNVSTLELGDSALYLCASSSSGQLREQYFGPGTRLTVT.